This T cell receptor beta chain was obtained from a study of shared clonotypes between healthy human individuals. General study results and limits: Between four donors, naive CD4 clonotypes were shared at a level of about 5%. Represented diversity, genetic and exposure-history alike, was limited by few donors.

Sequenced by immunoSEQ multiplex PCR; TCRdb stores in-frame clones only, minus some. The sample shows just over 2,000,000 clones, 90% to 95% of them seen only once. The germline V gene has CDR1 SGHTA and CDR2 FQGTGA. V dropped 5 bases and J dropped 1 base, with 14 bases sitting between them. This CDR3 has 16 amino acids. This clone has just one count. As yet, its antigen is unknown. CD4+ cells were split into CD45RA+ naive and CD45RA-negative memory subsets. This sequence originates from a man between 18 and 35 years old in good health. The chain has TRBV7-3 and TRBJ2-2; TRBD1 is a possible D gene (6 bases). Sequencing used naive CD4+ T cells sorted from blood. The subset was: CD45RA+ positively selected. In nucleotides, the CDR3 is TGTGCCAGCAGCGGACCGGGACAAAGGAACACCGGGGAGCTGTTTTTT. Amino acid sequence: CASSGPGQRNTGELFF.